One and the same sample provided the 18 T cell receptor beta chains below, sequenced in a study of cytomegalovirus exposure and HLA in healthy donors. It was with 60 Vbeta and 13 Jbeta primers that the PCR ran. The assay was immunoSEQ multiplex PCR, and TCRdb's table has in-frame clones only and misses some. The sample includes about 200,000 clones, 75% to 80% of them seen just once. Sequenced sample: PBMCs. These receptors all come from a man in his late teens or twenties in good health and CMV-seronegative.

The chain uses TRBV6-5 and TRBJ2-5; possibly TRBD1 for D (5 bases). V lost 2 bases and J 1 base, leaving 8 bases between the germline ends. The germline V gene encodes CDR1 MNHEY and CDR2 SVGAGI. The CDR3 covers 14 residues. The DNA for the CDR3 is TGTGCCAGCAGTTACACAGACAGCCAAGAGACCCAGTACTTC. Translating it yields CASSYTDSQETQYF.

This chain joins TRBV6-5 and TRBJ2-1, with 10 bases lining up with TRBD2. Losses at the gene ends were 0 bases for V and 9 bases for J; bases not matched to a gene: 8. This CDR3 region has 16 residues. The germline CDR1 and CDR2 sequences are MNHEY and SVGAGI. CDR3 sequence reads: CASSYSASQREGEQFF. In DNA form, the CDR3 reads TGTGCCAGCAGTTACTCCGCAAGTCAGCGGGAGGGTGAGCAGTTCTTC.

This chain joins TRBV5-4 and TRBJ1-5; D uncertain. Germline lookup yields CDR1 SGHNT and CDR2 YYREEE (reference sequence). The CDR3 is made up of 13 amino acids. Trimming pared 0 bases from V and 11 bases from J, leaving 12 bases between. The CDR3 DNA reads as TGTGCCAGCAGCTTGGGCGGGAATTCTGCCCAGCATTTT. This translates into CASSLGGNSAQHF.

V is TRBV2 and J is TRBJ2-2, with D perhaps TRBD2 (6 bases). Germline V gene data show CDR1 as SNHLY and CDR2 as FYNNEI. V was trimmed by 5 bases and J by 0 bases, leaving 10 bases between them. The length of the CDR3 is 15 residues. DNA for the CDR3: TGTGCCAGCAGTATCGGGGGAGCGAACACCGGGGAGCTGTTTTTT. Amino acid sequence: CASSIGGANTGELFF.

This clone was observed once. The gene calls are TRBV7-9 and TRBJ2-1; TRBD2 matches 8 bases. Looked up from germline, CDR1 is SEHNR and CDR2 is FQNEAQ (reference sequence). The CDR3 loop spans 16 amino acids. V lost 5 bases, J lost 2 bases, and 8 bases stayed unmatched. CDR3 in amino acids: CASSGKRLAPYNEQFF. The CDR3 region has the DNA TGTGCCAGCAGCGGGAAGAGACTAGCGCCCTACAATGAGCAGTTCTTC.

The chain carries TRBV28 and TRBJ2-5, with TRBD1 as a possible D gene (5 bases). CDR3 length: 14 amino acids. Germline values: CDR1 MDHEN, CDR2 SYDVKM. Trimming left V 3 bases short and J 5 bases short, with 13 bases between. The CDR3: CASSFAGIRETQYF. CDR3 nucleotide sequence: TGTGCCAGCAGTTTCGCAGGGATTCGTGAGACCCAGTACTTC. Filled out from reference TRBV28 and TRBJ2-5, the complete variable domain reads DVKVTQSSRYLVKRTGEKVFLECVQDMDHENMFWYRQDPGLGLRLIYFSYDVKMKEKGDIPEGYSVSREKKERFSLILESASTNQTSMYLCASSFAGIRETQYFGPGTRLLVL.

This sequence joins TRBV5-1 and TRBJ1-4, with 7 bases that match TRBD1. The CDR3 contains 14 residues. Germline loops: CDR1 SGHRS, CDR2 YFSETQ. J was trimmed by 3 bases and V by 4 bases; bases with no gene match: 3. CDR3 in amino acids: CASSLGTANEKLFF. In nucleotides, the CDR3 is TGCGCCAGCAGCCTAGGGACAGCTAATGAAAAACTGTTTTTT.

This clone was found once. The CDR3 loop is CASSVTQDSYEQYF. CDR3 bases: TGTGCCAGCAGTGTAACACAGGACTCCTACGAGCAGTACTTC. V gene TRBV6-4 combines with J gene TRBJ2-7, with D perhaps TRBD1 (5 bases). V was shortened by 4 bases and J by 0 bases, with 10 bases between the two germline ends. CDR1 MRHNA and CDR2 SNTAGT come from the germline V gene. The CDR3 is 14 residues long.

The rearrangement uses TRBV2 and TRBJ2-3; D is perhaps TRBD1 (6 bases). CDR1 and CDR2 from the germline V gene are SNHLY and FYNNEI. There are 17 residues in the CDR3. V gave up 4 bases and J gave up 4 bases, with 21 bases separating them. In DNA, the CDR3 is TGTGCCAGCAGTGGGGCCTACAGGGCCGGGGCGGCAGATACGCAGTATTTT. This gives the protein CASSGAYRAGAADTQYF.

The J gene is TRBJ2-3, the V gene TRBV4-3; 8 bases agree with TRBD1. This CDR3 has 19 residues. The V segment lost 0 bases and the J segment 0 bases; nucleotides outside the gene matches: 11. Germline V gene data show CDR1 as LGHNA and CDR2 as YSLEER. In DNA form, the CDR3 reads TGCGCCAGCAGCCAAGATTCTGTTTGGACAGGGAGTAGCACAGATACGCAGTATTTT. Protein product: CASSQDSVWTGSSTDTQYF.

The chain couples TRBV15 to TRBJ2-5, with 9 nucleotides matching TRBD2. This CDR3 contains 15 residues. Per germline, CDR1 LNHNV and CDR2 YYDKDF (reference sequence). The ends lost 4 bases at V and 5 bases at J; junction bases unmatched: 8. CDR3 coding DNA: TGTGCCACCAGCACGCGGGGGGGCCGGGGGGAGACCCAGTACTTC. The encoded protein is CATSTRGGRGETQYF.

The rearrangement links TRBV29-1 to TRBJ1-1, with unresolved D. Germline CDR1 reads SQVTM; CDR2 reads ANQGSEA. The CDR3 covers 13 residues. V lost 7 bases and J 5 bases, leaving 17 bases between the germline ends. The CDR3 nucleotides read TGCAGCGATATTACGGGGTTTAGAACTGAAGCTTTCTTT. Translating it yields CSDITGFRTEAFF. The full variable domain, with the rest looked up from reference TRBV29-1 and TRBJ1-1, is SAVISQKPSRDICQRGTSLTIQCQVDSQVTMMFWYRQQPGQSLTLIATANQGSEATYESGFVIDKFPISRPNLTFSTLTVSNMSPEDSSIYLCSDITGFRTEAFFGQGTRLTVV.

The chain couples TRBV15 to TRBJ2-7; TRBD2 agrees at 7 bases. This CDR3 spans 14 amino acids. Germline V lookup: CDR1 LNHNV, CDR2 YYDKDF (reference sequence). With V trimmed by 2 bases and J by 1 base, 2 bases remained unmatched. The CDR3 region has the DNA TGTGCCACCAGCAGACAGGGAGGGTCCTACGAGCAGTACTTC. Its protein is CATSRQGGSYEQYF.

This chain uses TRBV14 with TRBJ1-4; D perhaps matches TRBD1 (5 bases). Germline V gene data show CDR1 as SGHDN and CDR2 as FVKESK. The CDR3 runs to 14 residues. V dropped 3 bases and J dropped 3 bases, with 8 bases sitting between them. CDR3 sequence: CASSQDTPNEKLFF. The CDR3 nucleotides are TGTGCCAGCAGCCAGGACACCCCTAATGAAAAACTGTTTTTT.

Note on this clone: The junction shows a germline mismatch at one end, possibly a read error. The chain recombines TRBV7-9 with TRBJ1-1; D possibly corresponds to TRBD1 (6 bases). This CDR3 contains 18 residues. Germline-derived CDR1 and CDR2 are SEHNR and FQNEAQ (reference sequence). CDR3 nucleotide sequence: TGTTCCAGCAGCCACTCCGTGGCAGGGGCGAGTTTGAACACTGAAGCTTTCTTT. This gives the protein CSSSHSVAGASLNTEAFF.

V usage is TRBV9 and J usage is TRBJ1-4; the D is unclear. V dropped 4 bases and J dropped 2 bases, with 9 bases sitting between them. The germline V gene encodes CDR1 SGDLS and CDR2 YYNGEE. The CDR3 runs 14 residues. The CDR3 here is CASSPGSTNEKLFF. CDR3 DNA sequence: TGTGCCAGCAGCCCCGGGAGCACTAATGAAAAACTGTTTTTT. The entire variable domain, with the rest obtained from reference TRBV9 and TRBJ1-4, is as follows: DSGVTQTPKHLITATGQRVTLRCSPRSGDLSVYWYQQSLDQGLQFLIQYYNGEERAKGNILERFSAQQFPDLHSELNLSSLELGDSALYFCASSPGSTNEKLFFGSGTQLSVL.

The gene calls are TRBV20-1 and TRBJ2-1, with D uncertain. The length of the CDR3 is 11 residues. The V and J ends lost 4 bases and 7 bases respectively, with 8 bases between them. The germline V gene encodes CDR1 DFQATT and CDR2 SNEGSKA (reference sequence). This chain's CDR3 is CSANDWNEQFF. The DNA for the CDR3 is TGCAGTGCTAACGACTGGAATGAGCAGTTCTTC.

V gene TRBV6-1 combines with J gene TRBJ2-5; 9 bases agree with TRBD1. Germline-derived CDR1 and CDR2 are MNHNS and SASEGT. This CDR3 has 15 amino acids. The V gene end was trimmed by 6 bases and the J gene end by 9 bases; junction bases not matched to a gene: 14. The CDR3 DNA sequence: TGTGCCAGCAGCGAACCGGGACAGGGTTCAGATTCCCAGTACTTC. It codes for CASSEPGQGSDSQYF.